This TCR beta chain emerged from a study of T cell responses to AZD1222 COVID-19 vaccine. Notes on the study in general: Dominant at 160-218 and 743-854, vaccine-associated CD4 TCRs also spanned spike.

Generated by immunoSEQ multiplex PCR, the TCRdb table keeps only in-frame clones and is missing some. The repertoire holds about 150,000 clones, with approximately 91% as singletons. A word on this clone: Its antigen is currently unknown.

This CDR3 region has 13 residues. Per the germline V gene, CDR1 is SGHNT and CDR2 is YYREEE (reference sequence). V lost 7 bases and J 4 bases, leaving 12 bases between the germline ends. Sequenced material: peripheral blood, taken 28 days after the second AZD1222 dose. This chain connects TRBV5-4 to TRBJ2-1, with D possibly matching TRBD1 (7 bases). The receptor's source is an adult who received the AZD1222 COVID-19 vaccine. The CDR3 nucleotides are TGTGCCAGCCAGGGGGGTTTTTACAATGAGCAGTTCTTC. Its translation is CASQGGFYNEQFF.